This passage covers 22 T cell receptor beta chains from one sample sequenced in a study of cytomegalovirus exposure and HLA in healthy donors. A multiplex PCR was run with 60 Vbeta primers and 13 Jbeta primers. The method was immunoSEQ multiplex PCR; TCRdb's version includes in-frame clones alone and lacks a portion of them. The table lists roughly 150,000 clones, roughly 80% of them singletons. Specimen: PBMCs. The receptors here all came from a man younger than 35 in good health and CMV-seropositive.

The table lists this clone with a few counts. CDR3 DNA sequence: TGTGCCAGCAGTGGGACTAGCGGGAGTTACAATGAGCAGTTCTTC. This gives the protein CASSGTSGSYNEQFF. The chain recombines TRBV6-4 with TRBJ2-1, with TRBD2 matching over 13 bases. V trimming: 4 bases; J trimming: 4 bases; junction bases outside the gene matches: 1. Germline lookup yields CDR1 MRHNA and CDR2 SNTAGT. The CDR3 has 15 amino acids.

The chain employs TRBV30 and TRBJ2-3; D might be TRBD1 (6 bases). The CDR3 covers 15 residues. V was cut by 0 bases and J by 1 base, with 11 bases left in between. CDR1 is GTSNPN and CDR2 is SVGIG in the germline V gene (reference sequence). CDR3 region: CAWSVGGSGTDTQYF. CDR3 bases: TGTGCCTGGAGTGTAGGGGGTTCCGGCACAGATACGCAGTATTTT.

The gene calls are TRBV6-1 and TRBJ2-7; TRBD1 is a possible D gene (6 bases). The CDR3 is 16 residues long. The ends were cut back, 4 bases at V and 7 bases at J, with 23 bases in the middle. CDR1 is MNHNS, CDR2 SASEGT, per germline. The CDR3 sequence is CASSGILDSALGEQYF. As DNA, the CDR3 is TGTGCCAGCAGTGGGATATTGGACAGCGCCCTAGGGGAGCAGTACTTC.

The CDR3 DNA sequence: TGTGCCAGTAATGCCCGGGAGTTCAATGAAAAACTGTTTTTT. It is translated as CASNAREFNEKLFF. V gene TRBV19 combines with J gene TRBJ1-4; D gene uncertain. The ends were cut back, 7 bases at V and 5 bases at J, with 14 bases in the middle. Germline assignment: CDR1 LNHDA and CDR2 SQIVND (reference sequence). The CDR3 is 14 amino acids.

The rearrangement links TRBV27 to TRBJ2-2, with D tentatively TRBD1 (5 bases). V dropped 1 base and J dropped 5 bases, with 14 bases sitting between them. This CDR3 has 16 residues. Germline assignment: CDR1 MNHEY and CDR2 SMNVEV (reference sequence). As DNA, the CDR3 is TGTGCCAGCAGTTTATTTGCCAGGGCGAGAACCGGGGAGCTGTTTTTT. It is translated as CASSLFARARTGELFF.

V gene TRBV5-1 combines with J gene TRBJ2-5; 10 nucleotides align to TRBD2. CDR1 is SGHRS and CDR2 is YFSETQ in the germline V gene. CDR3 length: 14 residues. V lost 0 bases, J lost 4 bases, and 0 bases stayed unmatched. CDR3 sequence (DNA): TGCGCCAGCAGCTTGGGACTAGCGGGAGAGACCCAGTACTTC. Protein product: CASSLGLAGETQYF.

The chain has TRBV29-1 and TRBJ2-4; D remains unclear. The CDR3 spans 13 residues. The germline CDR1 and CDR2 sequences are SQVTM and ANQGSEA. Trimming took 4 bases from V and 0 from J, leaving 7 bases between them. The CDR3 region is CSVGGLAKNIQYF. The CDR3 DNA follows: TGCAGCGTTGGTGGCCTAGCCAAAAACATTCAGTACTTC.

This sequence joins TRBV7-9 and TRBJ2-1, with 7 bases fitting TRBD1. Germline CDR1 SEHNR, CDR2 FQNEAQ (reference sequence). J was trimmed by 8 bases and V by 5 bases; bases with no gene match: 9. The CDR3 extends over 14 amino acids. The CDR3 here is CASSGLRQGDEQFF. Written as DNA, the CDR3 is TGTGCCAGCAGCGGCCTCCGACAGGGCGATGAGCAGTTCTTC.

The chain carries TRBV28 and TRBJ2-7; D is unclear. CDR1 MDHEN and CDR2 SYDVKM come from the germline V gene. V dropped 4 bases and J dropped 1 base, with 8 bases sitting between them. There are 13 residues in the CDR3. Here the CDR3 DNA reads TGTGCCAGCAGTTACCCCGGGTCCTACGAGCAGTACTTC. Translated, it gives CASSYPGSYEQYF.

Regarding this clone: Compared with germline, one end of the junction differs, possibly owing to a read error. This same CDR3 is encoded by further DNA sequences in the sample. The chain is built from TRBV27 and TRBJ1-1; 10 positions match TRBD1. CDR3 length: 16 amino acids. Per the germline V gene, CDR1 is MNHEY and CDR2 is SMNVEV (reference sequence). CDR3 protein: CASSSGTGALNTEAFF. The CDR3 DNA is TGTGCCAGCAGCTCCGGGACAGGGGCGTTGAACACCGAAGCTTTCTTT.

The V and J genes are TRBV28 and TRBJ1-5, with D possibly matching TRBD1 (5 bases). This CDR3 has 16 residues. Germline CDR1 and CDR2: MDHEN and SYDVKM. Trimming removed 4 bases at V and 1 base at J, with 14 bases between. The CDR3 nucleotides read TGTGCCAGCAGTTCCCCGGGGGGGATAAGCAATCAGCCCCAGCATTTT. This sequence encodes CASSSPGGISNQPQHF.

V gene TRBV6-1 combines with J gene TRBJ2-1, with 14 bases identical to TRBD2. After removal of 2 bases from V and 7 bases from J, the junction contained 7 bases not matched to a gene. Germline V gives CDR1 MNHNS, CDR2 SASEGT. There are 17 residues in the CDR3. CDR3 DNA: TGTGCCAGCAGTGAAAACCCGGGACTAGCGGGGGTTAATGAGCAGTTCTTC. Protein: CASSENPGLAGVNEQFF.

The sample holds one count of this clone. The V gene is TRBV30, the J gene TRBJ2-1; tentative D call: TRBD2 (6 bases). The germline CDR1 and CDR2 sequences are GTSNPN and SVGIG (reference sequence). With 3 bases removed from V and 2 bases from J, the gap between germline ends came to 26 bases. The CDR3 totals 19 residues. CDR3 sequence reads: CAWRKTLILGLPTYNEQFF. The DNA for the CDR3 is TGTGCCTGGAGGAAGACTCTAATCCTGGGACTCCCAACCTACAATGAGCAGTTCTTC.

This clone was recorded only once. Compared with germline, one end of the junction differs, possibly owing to a read error. The chain joins TRBV15 to TRBJ2-7; weak D call: TRBD2 (5 bases). CDR1 and CDR2 from the germline V gene are LNHNV and YYDKDF (reference sequence). CDR3 length equals 15 residues. This CDR3 reads CSTSRVEGASYEQYF. The CDR3 nucleotides are TGTTCCACCAGCAGAGTTGAGGGCGCCTCCTACGAGCAGTACTTC. Filled out from reference TRBV15 and TRBJ2-7, the complete variable domain reads DAMVIQNPRYQVTQFGKPVTLSCSQTLNHNVMYWYQQKSSQAPKLLFHYYDKDFNNEADTPDNFQSRRPNTSFCFLDIRSPGLGDTAMYLCSTSRVEGASYEQYFGPGTRLTVT.

The rearrangement uses TRBV15 and TRBJ2-2; 7 bases align to TRBD1. J lost 0 bases, V lost 3 bases, and 7 bases had no gene match. Germline values: CDR1 LNHNV, CDR2 YYDKDF (reference sequence). The CDR3 contains 17 residues. CDR3 loop: CATSRGQRQTNTGELFF. In nucleotides, the CDR3 is TGTGCCACCAGCAGGGGACAGAGACAGACGAACACCGGGGAGCTGTTTTTT.

This clone was detected once. The gene calls are TRBV29-1 and TRBJ2-7, with a tentative D call TRBD1 (5 bases). Germline CDR1 is SQVTM and CDR2 is ANQGSEA. The CDR3 is made up of 13 amino acids. The V end lost 3 bases, the J end lost 4 bases, and 13 bases lay between the germline ends. CDR3 loop: CSVEQGLGYEQYF. The CDR3 bases are TGCAGCGTTGAGCAGGGCCTCGGGTACGAGCAGTACTTC.

The chain combines TRBV9 with TRBJ2-2; D remains ambiguous. Germline lookup yields CDR1 SGDLS and CDR2 YYNGEE. Trimming shortened V by 0 bases and J by 5 bases, and 11 bases separated the two germline ends. This CDR3 is 15 amino acids long. In DNA, the CDR3 is TGTGCCAGCAGCGTAGGTCCAGGAATAACCGGGGAGCTGTTTTTT. This sequence encodes CASSVGPGITGELFF. The full variable domain, its missing parts supplied by reference TRBV9 and TRBJ2-2, is DSGVTQTPKHLITATGQRVTLRCSPRSGDLSVYWYQQSLDQGLQFLIQYYNGEERAKGNILERFSAQQFPDLHSELNLSSLELGDSALYFCASSVGPGITGELFFGEGSRLTVL.

The chain employs TRBV5-1 and TRBJ2-7; D perhaps matches TRBD1 (5 bases). V was shortened by 4 bases and J by 0 bases, with 11 bases between the two germline ends. Germline V gives CDR1 SGHRS, CDR2 YFSETQ. This CDR3 has 14 amino acids. The CDR3 protein is CASSEPRDSYEQYF. CDR3 bases: TGCGCCAGCAGCGAACCCAGGGACTCCTACGAGCAGTACTTC.

This chain uses TRBV28 with TRBJ2-3, with D possibly matching TRBD2 (6 bases). The CDR3 runs 14 residues. Germline V gene data show CDR1 as MDHEN and CDR2 as SYDVKM. With 4 bases removed from V and 0 bases from J, the gap between germline ends came to 8 bases. The CDR3 coding sequence is TGTGCCAGCAGTTGGCGGGGTAGCACAGATACGCAGTATTTT. This codes for CASSWRGSTDTQYF. Full variable domain (missing parts from reference TRBV28 and TRBJ2-3): DVKVTQSSRYLVKRTGEKVFLECVQDMDHENMFWYRQDPGLGLRLIYFSYDVKMKEKGDIPEGYSVSREKKERFSLILESASTNQTSMYLCASSWRGSTDTQYFGPGTRLTVL.

The DNA of the CDR3 is TGTGCCACAAAAACAGGGGCCTCTCTTTCTGAAGCTTTCTTT. This codes for CATKTGASLSEAFF. The V and J genes are TRBV27 and TRBJ1-1; 7 nucleotides agree with TRBD1. Germline trimming cut 10 bases from V and 6 bases from J; bases unmatched to any gene: 14. Germline V gene lookup returns CDR1 MNHEY and CDR2 SMNVEV (reference sequence). The CDR3 has 14 residues.

Of note for this clone: Germline is not matched at one junction end, which may reflect a read error. The chain uses TRBV19 and TRBJ2-3; 9 positions match TRBD2. The CDR3 contains 15 residues. Germline CDR1 reads LNHDA; CDR2 reads SQIVND (reference sequence). The DNA of the CDR3 is TGTGCCAGTAGCATAGCGGGAGCGATCACAGATACGCAGTATTTT. It specifies CASSIAGAITDTQYF. Drawing the rest from reference TRBV19 and TRBJ2-3, the complete variable domain is DGGITQSPKYLFRKEGQNVTLSCEQNLNHDAMYWYRQDPGQGLRLIYYSQIVNDFQKGDIAEGYSVSREKKESFPLTVTSAQKNPTAFYLCASSIAGAITDTQYFGPGTRLTVL.

The chain recombines TRBV30 with TRBJ1-6; D call uncertain. The CDR3 totals 15 residues. V gave up 0 bases and J gave up 7 bases, with 13 bases separating them. Per germline, CDR1 GTSNPN and CDR2 SVGIG (reference sequence). CDR3 nucleotides: TGTGCCTGGAGTGTGAGCGGGGTGTGGAATTCACCCCTCCACTTT. This codes for CAWSVSGVWNSPLHF.